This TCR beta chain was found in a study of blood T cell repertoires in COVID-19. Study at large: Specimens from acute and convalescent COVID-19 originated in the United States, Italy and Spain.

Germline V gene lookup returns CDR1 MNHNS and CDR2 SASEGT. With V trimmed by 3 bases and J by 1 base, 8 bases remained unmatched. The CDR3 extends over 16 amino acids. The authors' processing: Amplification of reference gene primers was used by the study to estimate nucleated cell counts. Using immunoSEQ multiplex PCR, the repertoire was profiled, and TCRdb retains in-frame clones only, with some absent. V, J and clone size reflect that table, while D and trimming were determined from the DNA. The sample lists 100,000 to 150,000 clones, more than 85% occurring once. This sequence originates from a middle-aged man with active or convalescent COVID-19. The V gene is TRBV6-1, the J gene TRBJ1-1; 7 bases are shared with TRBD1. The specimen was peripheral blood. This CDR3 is CASSDGAGGRNTEAFF. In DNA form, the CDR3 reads TGTGCCAGCAGTGACGGGGCAGGGGGACGGAACACTGAAGCTTTCTTT.